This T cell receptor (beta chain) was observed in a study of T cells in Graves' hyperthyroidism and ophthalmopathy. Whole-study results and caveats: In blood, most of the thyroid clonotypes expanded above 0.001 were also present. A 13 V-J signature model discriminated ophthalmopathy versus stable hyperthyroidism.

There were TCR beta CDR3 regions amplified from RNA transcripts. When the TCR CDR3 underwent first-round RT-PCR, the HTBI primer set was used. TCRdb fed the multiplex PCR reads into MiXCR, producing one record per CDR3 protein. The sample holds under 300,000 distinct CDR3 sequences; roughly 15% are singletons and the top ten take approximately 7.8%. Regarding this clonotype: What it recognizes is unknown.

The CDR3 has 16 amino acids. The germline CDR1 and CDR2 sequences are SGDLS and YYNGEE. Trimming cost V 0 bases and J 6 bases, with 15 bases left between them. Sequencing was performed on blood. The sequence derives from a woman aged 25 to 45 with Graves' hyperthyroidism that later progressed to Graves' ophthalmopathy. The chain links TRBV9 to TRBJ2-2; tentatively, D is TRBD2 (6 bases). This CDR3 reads CASSVGGFLAAGELFF. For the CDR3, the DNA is TGTGCCAGCAGCGTAGGAGGTTTTTTAGCGGCCGGGGAGCTGTTTTTT.